The 21 T cell receptor beta chains reported below all come from one sample, sequenced in a study of blood T cell repertoires in COVID-19. This table comes from immunoSEQ multiplex PCR, and its TCRdb copy is limited to in-frame clones, with some not included. The data show roughly 190,000 clones, roughly 90% seen once. Sample: PBMCs or T cells enriched from blood (not recorded which). The receptors stem from a woman aged 30 to 39 who had recovered from COVID-19.

The chain uses TRBV12-3 or TRBV12-4 and TRBJ2-3; D is uncertain. Trimming removed 7 bases from V and 0 bases from J, with 8 bases in between. The CDR3 contains 13 residues. The CDR3 loop reads CASTAPSTDTQYF. CDR3 coding DNA: TGTGCCAGCACAGCGCCCAGCACAGATACGCAGTATTTT.

The J gene is TRBJ2-2, the V gene TRBV7-7, with 9 positions matching TRBD2. This CDR3 has 16 residues. V trimming: 5 bases; J trimming: 4 bases; junction bases outside the gene matches: 8. CDR1 is SSHAT and CDR2 is FNYEAQ in the germline V gene (reference sequence). The CDR3 region is CASSETGTSITGELFF. CDR3 coding DNA: TGTGCCAGCAGCGAGACCGGGACTAGCATCACCGGGGAGCTGTTTTTT. Together with reference TRBV7-7 and TRBJ2-2, the CDR3 gives the full variable domain: GAGVSQSPRYKVTKRGQDVTLRCDPISSHATLYWYQQALGQGPEFLTYFNYEAQPDKSGLPSDRFSAERPEGSISTLTIQRTEQRDSAMYRCASSETGTSITGELFFGEGSRLTVL.

This clone is a singleton in its sample. The gene calls are TRBV9 and TRBJ1-2; 7 nucleotides align to TRBD1. The germline V gene has CDR1 SGDLS and CDR2 YYNGEE. The CDR3 loop spans 16 amino acids. The V gene end was trimmed by 4 bases and the J gene end by 5 bases; junction bases not matched to a gene: 14. CDR3 sequence reads: CASSPGDRRLLYGYTF. CDR3 DNA sequence: TGTGCCAGCAGCCCAGGGGACAGACGACTTTTATATGGCTACACCTTC.

The genes are TRBV5-1 and TRBJ1-1, with TRBD1 matching 7 bases. Trimming cost V 4 bases and J 1 base; bases outside gene matches: 16. The CDR3 spans 18 residues. The germline gives CDR1 SGHRS, CDR2 YFSETQ. The CDR3, as DNA: TGCGCCAGCAGCCCAATCCGGTTACAGGGGTCCAGGAACACTGAAGCTTTCTTT. This codes for CASSPIRLQGSRNTEAFF.

The chain carries TRBV18 and TRBJ2-5; tentatively, D is TRBD1 (5 bases). Trimming left V 4 bases short and J 7 bases short, with 13 bases between. Germline CDR1 reads KGHSH; CDR2 reads LQKENI. The CDR3 extends over 13 amino acids. The CDR3, as DNA: TGTGCCAGCTCACTGGTCCAGGGTGGGACCCAGTACTTC. Its translation: CASSLVQGGTQYF. Complete variable domain (other parts from reference TRBV18 and TRBJ2-5): NAGVMQNPRHLVRRRGQEARLRCSPMKGHSHVYWYRQLPEEGLKFMVYLQKENIIDESGMPKERFSAEFPKEGPSILRIQQVVRGDSAAYFCASSLVQGGTQYFGPGTRLLVL.

The CDR3 loop is CASKPGGYGYTF. The DNA of the CDR3 is TGTGCCAGCAAACCAGGGGGCTATGGCTACACCTTC. The chain has TRBV28 and TRBJ1-2, with 7 bases lining up with TRBD1. Germline values: CDR1 MDHEN, CDR2 SYDVKM. V was clipped by 7 bases and J by 4 bases; unmatched bases: 3. The CDR3 extends over 12 amino acids.

J is TRBJ2-1 and V is TRBV11-2; 7 bases align to TRBD1. This CDR3 is 17 amino acids long. The germline V gene encodes CDR1 SGHAT and CDR2 FQNNGV. The J segment lost 5 bases and the V segment lost 5 bases, leaving 15 bases of the junction unmatched. CDR3 DNA sequence: TGTGCCAGCAGCCCTCCCCTCTTCACAGGGGTCAACAATGAGCAGTTCTTC. Protein: CASSPPLFTGVNNEQFF.

This chain uses TRBV14 with TRBJ1-2; TRBD1 is a possible D gene (5 bases). Trimming stripped 1 base from V and 2 bases from J, with 11 bases between. CDR1 and CDR2 (germline): SGHDN, FVKESK. The CDR3 is 15 amino acids. The CDR3 nucleotides read TGTGCCAGCAGCCAAGGTGGGGCTGTCAACTATGGCTACACCTTC. This translates into CASSQGGAVNYGYTF.

The V call is TRBV13, the J call TRBJ2-5, with 7 bases that match TRBD1. The CDR3 contains 14 residues. V dropped 5 bases and J dropped 4; count of bases not matched to a gene: 7. Looked up from germline, CDR1 is PRHDT and CDR2 is FYEKMQ (reference sequence). CDR3 bases: TGTGCCAGCAGCGCCCGACAGGGTGCAGAGACCCAGTACTTC. It yields the protein CASSARQGAETQYF.

This clone showed up just a few times. The gene calls are TRBV5-1 and TRBJ1-1; tentative D call: TRBD1 (5 bases). Germline assignment: CDR1 SGHRS and CDR2 YFSETQ. The CDR3 loop spans 15 amino acids. Trimming stripped 0 bases from V and 7 bases from J, with 16 bases between. The CDR3: CASSLVPGRDGEAFF. The CDR3, as DNA: TGCGCCAGCAGCTTGGTCCCTGGCAGGGATGGTGAAGCTTTCTTT.

The genes are TRBV9 and TRBJ1-2; 9 bases align to TRBD1. CDR1 and CDR2 (germline): SGDLS, YYNGEE. The trim removed 3 bases at V and 7 bases at J, leaving 7 bases unmatched. CDR3 size: 14 residues. DNA of the CDR3: TGTGCCAGCAGCGCCTCCGGGACAGGGTCTGGCTACACCTTC. Translated, it gives CASSASGTGSGYTF. The full variable domain, with the rest looked up from reference TRBV9 and TRBJ1-2, is DSGVTQTPKHLITATGQRVTLRCSPRSGDLSVYWYQQSLDQGLQFLIQYYNGEERAKGNILERFSAQQFPDLHSELNLSSLELGDSALYFCASSASGTGSGYTFGSGTRLTVV.

As concerns this clone: The sample carries other DNA sequences with the same CDR3. The chain couples TRBV7-2 to TRBJ2-7; no clear D gene. Trimming left V 4 bases short and J 4 bases short, with 5 bases between. CDR1 and CDR2 (germline): SGHTA, FQGNSA. The CDR3 spans 11 residues. The chain's CDR3 is CASSSYYEQYF. Here the CDR3 DNA reads TGTGCCAGCAGCTCGTATTACGAGCAGTACTTC.

This clone was seen once. The V call is TRBV19, the J call TRBJ1-1, with D hard to call. Between the trimmed V and J ends, which lost 4 bases and 3 bases, there was a span of 12 bases. The CDR3 consists of 14 residues. CDR1 is LNHDA, CDR2 SQIVND, per germline (reference sequence). DNA for the CDR3: TGTGCCAGTAGTAAAAGCACTTACTACACTGAAGCTTTCTTT. Residues: CASSKSTYYTEAFF.

This chain connects TRBV4-3 to TRBJ1-1, with unresolved D. The CDR3 length is 11 residues. CDR1 and CDR2 from the germline V gene are LGHNA and YSLEER. The V and J ends lost 2 bases and 7 bases respectively, with 5 bases between them. This CDR3 reads CASSQRGEAFF. The CDR3 nucleotides read TGCGCCAGCAGCCAACGGGGTGAAGCTTTCTTT.

The rearrangement uses TRBV11-3 and TRBJ2-1; 10 positions match TRBD2. This CDR3 has 16 amino acids. Germline V lookup: CDR1 SGHNT, CDR2 YENEEA. After removal of 5 bases from V and 4 bases from J, the junction contained 8 bases not matched to a gene. The chain's CDR3 is CASSPPSGRVYNEQFF. CDR3 nucleotide sequence: TGTGCCAGCAGCCCACCTAGCGGGAGAGTGTACAATGAGCAGTTCTTC.

This chain connects TRBV20-1 to TRBJ1-2; maybe TRBD1 (5 bases). Germline-derived CDR1 and CDR2 are DFQATT and SNEGSKA (reference sequence). The V end was cut by 6 bases, the J end by 6 bases, with 11 bases between. This CDR3 is built from 11 residues. The CDR3 here is CSAFWGDGYTF. The DNA of the CDR3 is TGCAGTGCCTTCTGGGGGGATGGCTACACCTTC.

This clone was detected only once. V usage is TRBV25-1 and J usage is TRBJ1-1, with D possibly matching TRBD1 (6 bases). V shed 3 bases and J shed 1 base, with 15 bases lying between them. Germline CDR1 is MGHDK and CDR2 is SYGVNS. The CDR3 runs 16 residues. Written as DNA, the CDR3 is TGTGCCAGCAGTGATCCGAGACAGGATCCGAACACTGAAGCTTTCTTT. Its protein is CASSDPRQDPNTEAFF.

The chain couples TRBV2 to TRBJ2-1, with TRBD1 identical over 9 bases. This CDR3 has 15 residues. In germline, CDR1 is SNHLY, CDR2 FYNNEI. The V and J ends lost 3 bases and 4 bases, in that order; junction bases with no gene match: 4. CDR3 sequence reads: CASSDQGQGYNEQFF. CDR3 sequence (DNA): TGTGCCAGCAGTGACCAGGGACAGGGTTACAATGAGCAGTTCTTC.

This clone was detected only once. The chain combines TRBV6-2 or TRBV6-3 with TRBJ1-2; D remains ambiguous. V lost 0 bases to trimming and J lost 2 bases, with 7 bases between them. This CDR3 comprises 14 residues. The germline V gene encodes CDR1 MNHEY and CDR2 SVGEGT. The CDR3 DNA reads as TGTGCCAGCAGTTACTCGACAACCAACTATGGCTACACCTTC. Encoded protein: CASSYSTTNYGYTF.

This clone appeared a single time. The rearrangement joins TRBV7-6 to TRBJ1-2, with 8 bases fitting TRBD1. Germline assignment: CDR1 SGHVS and CDR2 FNYEAQ. The CDR3 loop spans 13 amino acids. V lost 5 bases and J lost 8; bases outside the gene matches: 7. The CDR3: CASSPGQGWGYTF. In nucleotides, the CDR3 is TGTGCCAGCAGCCCCGGACAGGGATGGGGCTACACCTTC. The full variable domain, its missing parts supplied by reference TRBV7-6 and TRBJ1-2, is GAGVSQSPRYKVTKRGQDVALRCDPISGHVSLYWYRQALGQGPEFLTYFNYEAQQDKSGLPNDRFSAERPEGSISTLTIQRTEQRDSAMYRCASSPGQGWGYTFGSGTRLTVV.

CDR3 in DNA: TGTGCCACCAGTGATAAACCGACTAGCGGGAACCACAATGAGCAGTTCTTC. Amino acids: CATSDKPTSGNHNEQFF. The chain carries TRBV24-1 and TRBJ2-1, with 11 bases aligning to TRBD2. Per germline, CDR1 KGHDR and CDR2 SFDVKD. The CDR3 sequence is 17 residues long. V was clipped by 3 bases and J by 5 bases; unmatched bases: 8.